The 5 T cell receptor beta chains listed next were all sequenced from one sample in a study of CD8+ T cells in alopecia areata. Reverse transcription of extracted RNA yielded cDNA, which provided the sequencing template. Clones were sequenced by immunoSEQ multiplex PCR, and TCRdb holds only the in-frame ones, with some missing. The table shows some 120,000 clones, with about 57% occurring only once. The input for sequencing was CD4+ T cells sorted from blood, taken at week 0. Receptors were obtained from a human donor with alopecia areata.

The chain combines TRBV4-1 with TRBJ2-6; D is undetermined. This CDR3 is built from 19 residues. Trimming left V 6 bases short and J 0 bases short, with 21 bases between. CDR1 and CDR2 from the germline V gene are MGHRA and YSYEKL. The CDR3 reads CASRSTTAARSSGANVLTF. As DNA, the CDR3 is TGCGCCAGCAGGAGCACGACGGCGGCCAGGTCCTCTGGGGCCAACGTCCTGACTTTC.

This chain uses TRBV19 with TRBJ2-7; 7 bases align to TRBD1. This CDR3 is 16 amino acids long. CDR1 and CDR2 (germline): LNHDA, SQIVND (reference sequence). V trimming: 6 bases; J trimming: 3 bases; junction bases outside the gene matches: 14. This chain's CDR3 is CASSSLWGQRFYEQYF. CDR3 sequence (DNA): TGTGCCAGTAGCTCCCTGTGGGGACAGAGATTCTACGAGCAGTACTTC.

V usage is TRBV9 and J usage is TRBJ2-7, with D possibly matching TRBD2 (6 bases). The germline V gene encodes CDR1 SGDLS and CDR2 YYNGEE. The V gene lost 0 bases and the J gene lost 5 bases, with 12 bases spanning the gap. The CDR3 has 14 residues. CDR3 amino acids: CASSVVGSTDEQYF. The CDR3 nucleotides read TGTGCCAGCAGCGTAGTCGGGAGTACCGACGAGCAGTACTTC.

The chain employs TRBV2 and TRBJ2-1; D not resolved. The V end lost 5 bases, the J end lost 3 bases, and 2 bases lay between the germline ends. The CDR3 is 11 amino acids. Germline CDR1 is SNHLY and CDR2 is FYNNEI. The CDR3 nucleotides are TGTGCCAGCAGTAACTACAATGAGCAGTTCTTC. Protein product: CASSNYNEQFF.

V is TRBV19 and J is TRBJ1-5; D gene uncertain. The CDR3 length is 14 residues. The germline V gene has CDR1 LNHDA and CDR2 SQIVND (reference sequence). The ends were cut back, 7 bases at V and 2 bases at J, with 12 bases in the middle. CDR3 loop: CASIKGQGNQPQHF. CDR3 nucleotide sequence: TGTGCCAGTATTAAGGGCCAGGGCAATCAGCCCCAGCATTTT.